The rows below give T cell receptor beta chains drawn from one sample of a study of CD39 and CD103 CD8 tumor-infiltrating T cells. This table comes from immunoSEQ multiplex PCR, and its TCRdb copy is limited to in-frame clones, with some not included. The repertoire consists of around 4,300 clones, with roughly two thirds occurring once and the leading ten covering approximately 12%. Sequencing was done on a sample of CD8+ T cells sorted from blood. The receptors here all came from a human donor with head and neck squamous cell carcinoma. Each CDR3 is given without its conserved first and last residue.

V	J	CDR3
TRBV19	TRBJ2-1	ASSILRGLAGVYNEQF
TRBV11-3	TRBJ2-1	ASSLGGCEQF
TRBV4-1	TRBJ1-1	ASSQVRVTHTEAF
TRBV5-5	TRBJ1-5	ASSLARQNNQPQH
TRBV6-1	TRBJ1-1	ASSDRGDGGAF
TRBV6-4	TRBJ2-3	ASSDSKLEGPTDTQY
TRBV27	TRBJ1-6	ASRGQGDVSPLH
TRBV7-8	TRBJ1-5	ASSLDPGQHSNQPQH
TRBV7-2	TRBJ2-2	ASRPPGANTGELF
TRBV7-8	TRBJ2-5	ASKEGLAGGGQETQY
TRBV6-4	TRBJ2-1	ASSDTSGGANEQF
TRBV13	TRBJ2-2	ASSGTVGELF
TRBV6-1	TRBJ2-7	ASSEGQGAYYEQY
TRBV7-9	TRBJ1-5	ASSLDGFNQPQH
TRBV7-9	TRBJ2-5	ASSQSVLGGETQY
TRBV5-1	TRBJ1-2	ASSSTGQGQINYGYT
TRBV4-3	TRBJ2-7	ASSQDSGGTTYEQY